Listed here is a single T cell receptor beta chain. Its matching antigen is unknown. The data were taken from a study of T cells in Graves' hyperthyroidism and ophthalmopathy. Overall study findings and caveats: Ophthalmopathy was separated from stable hyperthyroidism by a 13 V-J model. Peripheral blood also featured most of the thyroid clonotypes expanded above 0.001.

RNA transcripts provided the source from which TCR beta CDR3 regions were amplified. TCR CDR3 underwent first-round RT-PCR with the HTBI primer set. TCRdb used MiXCR to reprocess the multiplex PCR reads, holding one entry per CDR3 protein. Altogether roughly 500,000 distinct CDR3 sequences are present, 46% being singletons, with the ten largest covering about two fifths. CDR3 length equals 16 residues. V lost 8 bases to trimming and J lost 0 bases, with 19 bases between them. The chain has TRBV12-3 or TRBV12-4 and TRBJ1-2; TRBD1 is a possible D gene (6 bases). The TCR was taken from an adult woman with Graves' disease, either hyperthyroidism or ophthalmopathy (not recorded which). The specimen was peripheral blood or thyroid tissue (not recorded which). The CDR3 protein is CASVGDTTTTNYGYTF. As DNA, the CDR3 is TGTGCCAGCGTCGGGGACACAACGACCACTAACTATGGCTACACCTTC.